This T cell receptor beta chain derives from a study of blood T cell repertoires in COVID-19. Study-wide background: The study drew acute and convalescent COVID-19 samples from the United States, Italy and Spain. PBMCs, B-cell-depleted T cells, or T cells were the source of the cDNA or gDNA that made up the material.

The authors' processing: Amplification with reference gene primers provided the estimates of nucleated cell counts. This table comes from immunoSEQ multiplex PCR, and its TCRdb copy is limited to in-frame clones, with some not included. The D gene and trimming were derived from the DNA, and the V and J assignments and clone size from that table. The sample includes tens of thousands of clones, roughly 86% of them seen just once. This CDR3 spans 17 amino acids. Trimming took 4 bases from V and 4 from J, leaving 22 bases between them. Looked up from germline, CDR1 is SGHTA and CDR2 is FQGNSA. The sequenced material came from peripheral blood. The chain employs TRBV7-2 and TRBJ1-1; D ambiguous. The source is a man older than 75 with active or convalescent COVID-19. CDR3 nucleotide sequence: TGTGCCAGCAGCTACGCGGTGGGAGGGAGGAAGGGCACTGAAGCTTTCTTT. Translation: CASSYAVGGRKGTEAFF. The whole variable domain, filled in from reference TRBV7-2 and TRBJ1-1, reads GAGVSQSPSNKVTEKGKDVELRCDPISGHTALYWYRQSLGQGLEFLIYFQGNSAPDKSGLPSDRFSAERTGGSVSTLTIQRTQQEDSAVYLCASSYAVGGRKGTEAFFGQGTRLTVV.